A single sample is the source of the 18 T cell receptor beta chains below, sequenced in a study of blood T cell repertoires in COVID-19. Sequencing was performed with immunoSEQ multiplex PCR; in TCRdb, only in-frame clones are kept and a portion is missing. The sample lists around 180,000 clones; around 80% were seen once. Sequenced: PBMCs or T cells enriched from blood (not recorded which). The receptors come from a woman between 45 and 60 years old with acute COVID-19.

This sequence joins TRBV3-1 (or the pseudogene TRBV3-2) and TRBJ2-3, with a weak D call TRBD2 (6 bases). Trimming stripped 2 bases from V and 6 bases from J, with 12 bases between. Looked up from germline, CDR1 is LGHDT and CDR2 is YNNKEL (reference sequence). The CDR3 has 14 amino acids. The CDR3 DNA reads TGTGCCAGCAGCCAACGGAAAGGGAGGGATACGCAGTATTTT. Encoded protein: CASSQRKGRDTQYF.

The chain is built from TRBV5-6 and TRBJ1-2; no firm D call. This CDR3 region has 13 residues. Per germline, CDR1 SGHDT and CDR2 YYEEEE. Trimming took 1 base from V and 6 from J, leaving 10 bases between them. The CDR3 DNA reads as TGTGCCAGCAGCTTGACTCCCCCCAATGGCTACACCTTC. Translation gives CASSLTPPNGYTF.

The V and J genes are TRBV5-1 and TRBJ2-1; 10 nucleotides align to TRBD2. The CDR3 is made up of 17 amino acids. CDR1 and CDR2 (germline): SGHRS, YFSETQ. V gave up 0 bases and J gave up 7 bases; unmatched junction bases: 10. CDR3 sequence reads: CASSLARSGGAWNEQFF. The DNA for the CDR3 is TGCGCCAGCAGCTTGGCCAGGAGCGGGGGGGCTTGGAATGAGCAGTTCTTC.

V is TRBV7-9 and J is TRBJ1-5; 9 positions agree with TRBD1. CDR1 and CDR2 (germline): SEHNR, FQNEAQ (reference sequence). J lost 5 bases, V lost 4 bases, and 6 bases had no gene match. The CDR3 spans 15 residues. CDR3 coding DNA: TGTGCCAGCAGCTCGGGACAGGGTTCCGATCAGCCCCAGCATTTT. This translates into CASSSGQGSDQPQHF.

The rearrangement joins TRBV9 to TRBJ2-1; no reliable D call. The germline CDR1 and CDR2 sequences are SGDLS and YYNGEE. The CDR3 is 15 amino acids. With 0 bases removed from V and 0 bases from J, the gap between germline ends came to 7 bases. CDR3 sequence (DNA): TGTGCCAGCAGCGTAGGCGTTAGCTCCTACAATGAGCAGTTCTTC. Its translation is CASSVGVSSYNEQFF. The complete variable domain, with remaining parts taken from reference TRBV9 and TRBJ2-1, reads DSGVTQTPKHLITATGQRVTLRCSPRSGDLSVYWYQQSLDQGLQFLIQYYNGEERAKGNILERFSAQQFPDLHSELNLSSLELGDSALYFCASSVGVSSYNEQFFGPGTRLTVL.

The sample holds a few counts of this clone. This chain joins TRBV6-5 and TRBJ1-1, with 7 bases identical to TRBD1. Germline trimming cut 8 bases from V and 2 bases from J; bases unmatched to any gene: 5. This CDR3 comprises 13 residues. CDR1 and CDR2 from the germline V gene are MNHEY and SVGAGI. CDR3 sequence: CASLDRANTEAFF. The CDR3 nucleotides are TGTGCCAGCCTCGACAGGGCTAACACTGAAGCTTTCTTT.

The chain links TRBV6-4 to TRBJ2-7; 7 bases agree with TRBD1. The CDR3 has 15 amino acids. Germline V gives CDR1 MRHNA, CDR2 SNTAGT. V lost 5 bases and J lost 0; bases outside the gene matches: 7. This chain's CDR3 is CASSPGTESSYEQYV. Here the CDR3 DNA reads TGTGCCAGCAGTCCCGGGACAGAAAGCTCCTACGAGCAGTACGTC.

This clone has a single count. The chain couples TRBV7-2 to TRBJ2-1; TRBD2 aligns across 9 bases. The V and J ends lost 5 bases and 9 bases, in that order; junction bases with no gene match: 14. The CDR3 extends over 16 amino acids. In germline, CDR1 is SGHTA, CDR2 FQGNSA. CDR3: CASSPPGGGAVLEQFF. The CDR3 DNA follows: TGTGCCAGCAGCCCCCCAGGCGGGGGGGCCGTTCTTGAGCAGTTCTTC.

This clone was counted between two and nine times. The chain combines TRBV2 with TRBJ1-6, with D possibly TRBD1 on 6 matching bases. The germline V and J ends were trimmed by 4 bases and 10 bases, with 14 bases remaining between them. The V gene's germline CDR1 is SNHLY and CDR2 FYNNEI. The CDR3 has 14 amino acids. CDR3 in amino acids: CASSGGGARSPLHF. The CDR3 DNA sequence: TGTGCCAGCAGTGGAGGGGGGGCGCGGTCACCCCTCCACTTT.

V is TRBV28 and J is TRBJ1-2, with a weak D call TRBD1 (6 bases). Trimming left V 3 bases short and J 8 bases short, with 25 bases between. Looked up from germline, CDR1 is MDHEN and CDR2 is SYDVKM. The CDR3 has 17 amino acids. The CDR3 nucleotides read TGTGCCAGCAGTTTCGGTGACAGGCTAAGTGAGTGGCGAGGCTACACCTTC. Translating it yields CASSFGDRLSEWRGYTF.

The chain combines TRBV28 with TRBJ2-2; the match to TRBD2 covers 12 bases. Germline V gene sequence: CDR1 MDHEN, CDR2 SYDVKM. This CDR3 contains 14 residues. V gave up 8 bases and J gave up 9 bases; unmatched junction bases: 7. CDR3 residues: CASGPSGGARELFF. DNA for the CDR3: TGTGCCAGCGGACCTAGCGGGGGGGCCCGGGAGCTGTTTTTT.

The J gene is TRBJ2-6, the V gene TRBV10-3; D possibly corresponds to TRBD2 (5 bases). The CDR3 contains 17 residues. Germline CDR1 and CDR2: ENHRY and SYGVKD. Trimming took 0 bases from V and 4 from J, leaving 13 bases between them. In DNA, the CDR3 is TGTGCCATCAGTGAGTCTGCTAGCCTGGGAGGGGCCAACGTCCTGACTTTC. This sequence encodes CAISESASLGGANVLTF.

The rearrangement uses TRBV3-1 (or the pseudogene TRBV3-2) and TRBJ1-6; D is possibly TRBD1 (5 bases). Germline values: CDR1 LGHDT, CDR2 YNNKEL (reference sequence). The V end was cut by 7 bases, the J end by 7 bases, with 17 bases between. The CDR3 runs 15 residues. CDR3 in DNA: TGTGCCAGCACAAAAACCCAGGGCCCAAATTCACCCCTCCACTTT. Translation gives CASTKTQGPNSPLHF.

The chain carries TRBV5-1 and TRBJ1-1; no clear D. The germline V and J ends were trimmed by 4 bases and 11 bases, with 15 bases remaining between them. CDR3 length equals 12 residues. Germline-derived CDR1 and CDR2 are SGHRS and YFSETQ. The CDR3 loop is CASSASEAVAFF. The CDR3 DNA sequence: TGCGCCAGCAGCGCCTCGGAGGCAGTCGCTTTCTTT.

This chain joins TRBV7-9 and TRBJ2-2; 7 nucleotides align to TRBD1. This CDR3 is 15 amino acids long. Germline values: CDR1 SEHNR, CDR2 FQNEAQ (reference sequence). V shed 3 bases and J 5 bases; nucleotides not matched to a gene: 6. The CDR3 DNA reads TGTGCCAGCAGCTTTGACAGGGAATTGACCGGGGAGCTGTTTTTT. Translated, it gives CASSFDRELTGELFF. The full variable domain, rest sourced from reference TRBV7-9 and TRBJ2-2, is DTGVSQNPRHKITKRGQNVTFRCDPISEHNRLYWYRQTLGQGPEFLTYFQNEAQLEKSRLLSDRFSAERPKGSFSTLEIQRTEQGDSAMYLCASSFDRELTGELFFGEGSRLTVL.

CDR3 sequence reads: CASSLGTDEQYV. In nucleotides, the CDR3 is TGTGCCAGCAGTCTCGGGACAGACGAGCAGTACGTC. The chain links TRBV27 to TRBJ2-7; 7 nucleotides align to TRBD1. Trimming cost V 5 bases and J 5 bases; bases outside gene matches: 3. CDR1 is MNHEY and CDR2 is SMNVEV in the germline V gene (reference sequence). CDR3 size: 12 residues.

This rearrangement joins TRBV28 to TRBJ1-5; D possibly corresponds to TRBD1 (6 bases). The V gene's germline CDR1 is MDHEN and CDR2 SYDVKM. The length of the CDR3 is 16 residues. V was cut by 11 bases and J by 9 bases, with 29 bases left in between. This chain's CDR3 is CAGCDSSTGGDRPQHF. The CDR3 nucleotides are TGTGCCGGGTGCGACAGTTCGACTGGGGGCGATCGGCCCCAGCATTTT.

The V call is TRBV5-5, the J call TRBJ2-2, with 7 bases identical to TRBD1. This CDR3 has 15 amino acids. Germline trimming cut 4 bases from V and 4 bases from J; bases unmatched to any gene: 7. CDR1 and CDR2 from the germline V gene are SGHKS and YYEKEE (reference sequence). The CDR3 nucleotides read TGTGCCAGCAGCCGGACAGGAGGACCCACCGGGGAGCTGTTTTTT. This codes for CASSRTGGPTGELFF.